The present T cell receptor (beta chain) was sequenced within a study of T cells in women clearing cervical HPV infection. A note on this clone: Read coverage stops 3 residues before the CDR3 terminus; the germline J gene supplies the remainder.

Profiled with immunoSEQ multiplex PCR; TCRdb holds only in-frame clones, not every one. In total, the table holds 30,000 or so clones. Germline V CDR1 and CDR2: MGHRA, YSYEKL. V lost 3 bases and J lost 4; bases outside the gene matches: 11. This CDR3 has 16 amino acids. The specimen was blood buffy coat. The chain combines TRBV4-1 with TRBJ2-5; 7 nucleotides agree with TRBD2. The receptor's source is a woman between 18 and 70 years old with a cervical HPV16 infection that either progressed to CIN3+ or cleared (not recorded which). Incomplete CDR3 DNA: TGCGCCAGCAGCCAGCCCTTAGGCGGGGGAGTAGAGACC. It translates to CASSQPLGGGVET. The full CDR3 protein is CASSQPLGGGVETQYF.